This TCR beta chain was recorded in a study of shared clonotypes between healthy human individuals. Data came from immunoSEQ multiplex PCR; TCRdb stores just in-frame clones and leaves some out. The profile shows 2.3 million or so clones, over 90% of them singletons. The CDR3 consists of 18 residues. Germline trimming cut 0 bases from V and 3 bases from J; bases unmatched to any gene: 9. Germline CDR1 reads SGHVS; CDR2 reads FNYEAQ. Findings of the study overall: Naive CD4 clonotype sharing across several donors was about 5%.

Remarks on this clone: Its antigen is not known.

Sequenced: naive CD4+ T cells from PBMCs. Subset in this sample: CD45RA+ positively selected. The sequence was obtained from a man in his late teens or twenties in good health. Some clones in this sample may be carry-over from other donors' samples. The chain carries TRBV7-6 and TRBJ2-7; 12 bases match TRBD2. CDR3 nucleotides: TGTGCCAGCAGCTTAGCGTTGACACGACTAGCGGGAGTCTACGAGCAGTACTTC. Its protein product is CASSLALTRLAGVYEQYF.